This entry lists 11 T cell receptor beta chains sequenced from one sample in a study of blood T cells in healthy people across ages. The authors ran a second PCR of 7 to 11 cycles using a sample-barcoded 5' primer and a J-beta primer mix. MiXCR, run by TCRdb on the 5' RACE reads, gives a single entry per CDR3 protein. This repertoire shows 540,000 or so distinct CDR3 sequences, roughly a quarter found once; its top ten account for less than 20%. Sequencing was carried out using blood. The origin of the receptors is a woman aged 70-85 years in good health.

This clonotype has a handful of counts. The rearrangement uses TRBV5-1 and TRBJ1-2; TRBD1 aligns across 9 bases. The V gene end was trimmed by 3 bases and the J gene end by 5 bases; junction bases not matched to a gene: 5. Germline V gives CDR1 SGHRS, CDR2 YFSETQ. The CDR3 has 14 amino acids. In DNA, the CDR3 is TGCGCCAGCAGCTGGGACAGGGAGGTATATGGCTACACCTTC. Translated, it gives CASSWDREVYGYTF.

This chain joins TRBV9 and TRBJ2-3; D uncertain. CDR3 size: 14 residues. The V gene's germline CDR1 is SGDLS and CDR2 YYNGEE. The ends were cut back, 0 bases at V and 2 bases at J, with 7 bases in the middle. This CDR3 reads CASSVASPTDTQYF. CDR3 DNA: TGTGCCAGCAGCGTAGCTAGTCCCACAGATACGCAGTATTTT.

CDR3 in DNA: TGCGCCAGCAGCTTGGCCGGGCGGGACTCCTACGAGCAGTACTTC. It is translated as CASSLAGRDSYEQYF. The chain joins TRBV5-1 to TRBJ2-7, with D tentatively TRBD2 (6 bases). Germline lookup yields CDR1 SGHRS and CDR2 YFSETQ. The V end lost 0 bases, the J end lost 0 bases, and 10 bases lay between the germline ends. This CDR3 spans 15 amino acids.

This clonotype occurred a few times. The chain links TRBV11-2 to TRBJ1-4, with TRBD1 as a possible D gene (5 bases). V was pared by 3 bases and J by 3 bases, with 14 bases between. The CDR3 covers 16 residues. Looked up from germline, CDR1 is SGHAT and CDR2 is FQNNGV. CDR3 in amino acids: CASSFDFGGANEKLFF. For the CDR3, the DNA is TGTGCCAGCAGCTTTGACTTTGGGGGGGCTAATGAAAAACTGTTTTTT.

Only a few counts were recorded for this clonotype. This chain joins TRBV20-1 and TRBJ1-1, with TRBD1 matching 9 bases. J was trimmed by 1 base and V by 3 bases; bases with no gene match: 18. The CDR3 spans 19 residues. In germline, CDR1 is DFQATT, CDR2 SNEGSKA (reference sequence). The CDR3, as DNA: TGCAGTGCTAGGGGTACTCCGGGACAGGGAGTTGTTTGGAACACTGAAGCTTTCTTT. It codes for CSARGTPGQGVVWNTEAFF.

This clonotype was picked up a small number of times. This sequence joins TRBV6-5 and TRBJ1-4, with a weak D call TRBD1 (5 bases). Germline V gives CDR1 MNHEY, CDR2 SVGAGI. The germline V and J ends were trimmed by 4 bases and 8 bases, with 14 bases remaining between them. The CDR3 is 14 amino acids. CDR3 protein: CASSSPGVPEKLFF. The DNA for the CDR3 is TGTGCCAGCAGTTCACCGGGGGTGCCAGAAAAACTGTTTTTT.

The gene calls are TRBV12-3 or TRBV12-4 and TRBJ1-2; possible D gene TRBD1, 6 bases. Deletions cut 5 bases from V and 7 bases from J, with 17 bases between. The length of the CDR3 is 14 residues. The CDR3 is CASSPGEGYGGYTF. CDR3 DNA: TGTGCCAGCAGTCCAGGGGAAGGGTATGGTGGCTACACCTTC.

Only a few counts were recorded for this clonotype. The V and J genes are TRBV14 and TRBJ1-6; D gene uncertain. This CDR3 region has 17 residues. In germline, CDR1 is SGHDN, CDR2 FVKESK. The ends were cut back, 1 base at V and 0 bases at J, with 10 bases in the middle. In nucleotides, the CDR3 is TGTGCCAGCAGCCAAGGACCCAGTAGCTCCTATAATTCACCCCTCCACTTT. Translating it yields CASSQGPSSSYNSPLHF. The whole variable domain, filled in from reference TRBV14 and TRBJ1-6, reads EAGVTQFPSHSVIEKGQTVTLRCDPISGHDNLYWYRRVMGKEIKFLLHFVKESKQDESGMPNNRFLAERTGGTYSTLKVQPAELEDSGVYFCASSQGPSSSYNSPLHFGNGTRLTVT.

The CDR3 bases are TGTGCCAGCAGCTCCAGACAGGGTAGTGAAAAACTGTTTTTT. This codes for CASSSRQGSEKLFF. This chain joins TRBV5-5 and TRBJ1-4; 7 bases are a match to TRBD1. Germline lookup yields CDR1 SGHKS and CDR2 YYEKEE (reference sequence). There are 14 residues in the CDR3. Unmatched junction bases numbered 6, after V lost 3 bases and J lost 7 bases.

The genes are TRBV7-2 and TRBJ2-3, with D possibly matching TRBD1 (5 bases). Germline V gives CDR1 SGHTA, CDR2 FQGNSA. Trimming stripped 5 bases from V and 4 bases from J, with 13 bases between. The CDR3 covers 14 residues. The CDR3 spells CASSVGVGADTQYF. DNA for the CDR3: TGTGCCAGCAGCGTAGGGGTGGGCGCAGATACGCAGTATTTT. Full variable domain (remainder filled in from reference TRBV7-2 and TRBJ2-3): GAGVSQSPSNKVTEKGKDVELRCDPISGHTALYWYRQSLGQGLEFLIYFQGNSAPDKSGLPSDRFSAERTGGSVSTLTIQRTQQEDSAVYLCASSVGVGADTQYFGPGTRLTVL.

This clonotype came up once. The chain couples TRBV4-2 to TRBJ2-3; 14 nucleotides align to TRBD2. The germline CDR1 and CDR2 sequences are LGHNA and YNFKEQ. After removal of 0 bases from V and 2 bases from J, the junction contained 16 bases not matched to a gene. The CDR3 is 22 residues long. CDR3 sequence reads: CASSQDWAPGLAGATITDTQYF. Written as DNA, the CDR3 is TGTGCCAGCAGCCAAGATTGGGCCCCGGGACTAGCGGGGGCCACTATCACAGATACGCAGTATTTT.